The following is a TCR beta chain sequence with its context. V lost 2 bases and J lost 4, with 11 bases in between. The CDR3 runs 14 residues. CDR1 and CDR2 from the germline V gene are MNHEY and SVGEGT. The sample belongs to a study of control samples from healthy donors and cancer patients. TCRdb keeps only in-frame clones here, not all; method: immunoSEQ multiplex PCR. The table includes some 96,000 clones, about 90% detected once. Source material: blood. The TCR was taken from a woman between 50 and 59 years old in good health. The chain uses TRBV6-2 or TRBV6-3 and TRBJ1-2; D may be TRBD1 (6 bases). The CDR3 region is CASSYAGAGYGYTF. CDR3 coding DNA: TGTGCCAGCAGTTACGCGGGGGCAGGCTATGGCTACACCTTC.